This paragraph reports one T cell receptor (beta chain). The antigen remains unidentified. This sample is part of a study of cytotoxic CD8 clonotypes in ibrutinib-treated CLL. In the study overall: Among patients, 24 responded partially and 2 completely; 14 then stayed remitted and 12 progressed after median about 68 months.

There are 15 residues in the CDR3. Trimming stripped 3 bases from V and 4 bases from J, with 13 bases between. Germline V gene sequence: CDR1 MDHEN, CDR2 SYDVKM. Assay: immunoSEQ multiplex PCR; the TCRdb copy retains only in-frame clones and omits some. The sample has some 160,000 clones, roughly 86% seen once. Whole-study results and caveats: Contraction or stability on treatment characterized the public clonotypes, which were uncommon.

This material consisted of PBMCs, taken after 12 months of ibrutinib treatment. This sequence originates from a human donor with chronic lymphocytic leukemia. The gene calls are TRBV28 and TRBJ2-1; D ambiguous. The CDR3 is CASSLSRAMYNEQFF. CDR3 sequence (DNA): TGTGCCAGCAGTTTGAGTCGGGCCATGTACAATGAGCAGTTCTTC.